The source of this T cell receptor (beta chain) is a study of naive and memory T cell subsets. This clonotype was observed a single time. Its antigen remains unknown. This CDR3 has 15 residues. Germline CDR1 reads LGHNA; CDR2 reads YSLEER. The V gene lost 0 bases and the J gene lost 3 bases, with 8 bases spanning the gap. Both TRBC1 and TRBC2 were covered by a beta constant-region primer of two equimolar oligonucleotides. Four rounds of PCR amplified the ligated cDNA using nested alpha and beta constant-region primers plus SP2. One entry per CDR3 protein, called by TCRdb with MiXCR from the UMI-ligation and nested PCR reads. The sample comprises 98,000 or so distinct CDR3 sequences, more than 14% of which are singletons, and about 3% rests with the top ten. Study-wide points: From naive to CM, EM and EMRA, diversity decreased and Gini increased. Naive repertoires, especially CD8, held a few larger clonotypes, possibly memory cells re-expressing CD45RA. Over 90% of naive TCR sequences appeared only once after error correction, unlike memory subsets. Naive and memory repertoire findings lacked a ground truth for validation.

The sequence was obtained from a human donor in good health. This chain uses TRBV4-3 with TRBJ2-2, with D unresolved. The sequencing sample was made of naive CD8+ T cells from blood. The CDR3 sequence is CASSQENSYTGELFF. DNA for the CDR3: TGCGCCAGCAGCCAAGAGAACAGTTACACCGGGGAGCTGTTTTTT.